This T cell receptor (beta chain) appears in the sequencing data of a study of shared clonotypes between healthy human individuals. Study-level results: Among donors, clonotype sharing was expected to be affected by sequencing depth.

In this sample, this clone turned up a few times. Its matching antigen is unknown. In germline, CDR1 is MNHEY, CDR2 SMNVEV (reference sequence). The CDR3 loop spans 16 amino acids. The V gene lost 9 bases and the J gene lost 0 bases, with 19 bases spanning the gap. Replicate sorted-subset PCRs were loaded with around 200 ng DNA, about 30,000 T cell genomes. Libraries were prepared by immunoSEQ multiplex PCR; TCRdb keeps only in-frame clonotypes and omits some of them. The table shows about 110,000 clones, with roughly 70% occurring only once. The J gene is TRBJ2-3, the V gene TRBV27, with D maybe TRBD2 (6 bases). The sequenced sample was memory CD8+ T cells sorted from blood. Subset given: CD45RO+ cells pooled with CCR7-negative TemRA cells. The clonotype originates from a woman aged 25 to 39 in good health. DNA of the CDR3: TGTGCCAGTTCCCGGGACTTTAGCTTAAGCACAGATACGCAGTATTTT. As protein: CASSRDFSLSTDTQYF.